These 6 T cell receptor beta chains came from one sample sequenced in a study of blood T cells in healthy people across ages. Primed by a sample-barcoded 5' primer and a J-beta primer mix, a second PCR proceeded for about 7 to 12 cycles. TCRdb ran MiXCR on the 5' RACE reads and lists one entry per CDR3 protein. Among 350,000 to 450,000 distinct CDR3 sequences listed, about 49% were seen once. The sequenced sample consisted of blood. The receptors derive from a man between 60 and 75 years old in good health.

The rearrangement links TRBV29-1 to TRBJ2-3; 7 bases fit TRBD1. Trimming took 3 bases from V and 7 from J; bases not matched to a gene: 4. The germline V gene has CDR1 SQVTM and CDR2 ANQGSEA. The CDR3 totals 12 residues. CDR3 in amino acids: CSVDHRGNTQYF. The CDR3 DNA follows: TGCAGCGTTGACCACAGGGGTAATACGCAGTATTTT.

This clonotype was picked up a small number of times. The chain links TRBV5-1 to TRBJ2-7, with D tentatively TRBD1 or TRBD2 (6 bases each). Germline lookup yields CDR1 SGHRS and CDR2 YFSETQ. Trimming stripped 4 bases from V and 3 bases from J, with 14 bases between. This CDR3 has 14 residues. CDR3 DNA: TGCGCCAGCAGCAGGGGGGCCGAGGGCTACGAGCAGTACTTC. It specifies CASSRGAEGYEQYF. The whole variable domain, filled in from reference TRBV5-1 and TRBJ2-7, reads KAGVTQTPRYLIKTRGQQVTLSCSPISGHRSVSWYQQTPGQGLQFLFEYFSETQRNKGNFPGRFSGRQFSNSRSEMNVSTLELGDSALYLCASSRGAEGYEQYFGPGTRLTVT.

This rearrangement joins TRBV10-3 to TRBJ1-5, with 9 bases that match TRBD1. This CDR3 spans 15 amino acids. Germline V lookup: CDR1 ENHRY, CDR2 SYGVKD. J lost 1 base, V lost 2 bases, and 0 bases had no gene match. The CDR3 coding sequence is TGTGCCATCAGTGAGGGACAGGGGAGCAATCAGCCCCAGCATTTT. Translating gives CAISEGQGSNQPQHF.

The chain combines TRBV3-1 with TRBJ1-1; 7 bases fit TRBD1. Per the germline V gene, CDR1 is LGHDT and CDR2 is YNNKEL (reference sequence). The length of the CDR3 is 16 residues. V was clipped by 4 bases and J by 3 bases; unmatched bases: 11. In nucleotides, the CDR3 is TGTGCCAGCAGCCTCAGGGGGGGTGTCGGGGACACTGAAGCTTTCTTT. Translating gives CASSLRGGVGDTEAFF.

In its sample, this clonotype was seen a few times. The rearrangement links TRBV6-5 to TRBJ1-2, with TRBD1 as a possible D gene (6 bases). The CDR3 is 12 amino acids. Germline CDR1 is MNHEY and CDR2 is SVGAGI. V gave up 7 bases and J gave up 5 bases, with 11 bases separating them. CDR3 loop: CASNGGGYGYTF. CDR3 sequence (DNA): TGTGCCAGCAATGGGGGCGGGTATGGCTACACCTTC.

The V and J genes are TRBV29-1 and TRBJ2-2, with TRBD2 identical over 7 bases. The CDR3 covers 14 residues. The junction had 6 bases not matched to a gene; V was cut back by 4 bases and J by 4 bases. In germline, CDR1 is SQVTM, CDR2 ANQGSEA. CDR3 nucleotide sequence: TGCAGCGTTGGGCGGGAGCGGAGCACCGGGGAGCTGTTTTTT. The encoded protein is CSVGRERSTGELFF.